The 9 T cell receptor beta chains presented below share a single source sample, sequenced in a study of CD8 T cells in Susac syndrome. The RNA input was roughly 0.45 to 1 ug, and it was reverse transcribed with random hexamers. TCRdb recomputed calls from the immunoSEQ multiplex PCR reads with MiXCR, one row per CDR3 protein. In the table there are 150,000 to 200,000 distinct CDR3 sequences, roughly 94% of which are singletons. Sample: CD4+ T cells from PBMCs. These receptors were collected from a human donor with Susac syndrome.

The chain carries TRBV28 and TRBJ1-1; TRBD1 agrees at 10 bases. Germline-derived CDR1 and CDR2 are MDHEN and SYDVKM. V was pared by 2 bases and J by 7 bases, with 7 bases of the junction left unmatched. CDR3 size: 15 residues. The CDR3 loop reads CASSLRTGGKGEAFF. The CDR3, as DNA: TGTGCCAGCAGTTTAAGGACAGGGGGGAAGGGTGAAGCTTTCTTT.

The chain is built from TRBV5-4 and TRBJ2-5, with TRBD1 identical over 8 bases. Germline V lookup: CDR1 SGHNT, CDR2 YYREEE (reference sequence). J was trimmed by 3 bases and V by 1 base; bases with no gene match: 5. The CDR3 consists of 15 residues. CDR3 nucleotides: TGTGCCAGCAGCTTGTCTAGGGGACAGGAAGAGACCCAGTACTTC. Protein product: CASSLSRGQEETQYF.

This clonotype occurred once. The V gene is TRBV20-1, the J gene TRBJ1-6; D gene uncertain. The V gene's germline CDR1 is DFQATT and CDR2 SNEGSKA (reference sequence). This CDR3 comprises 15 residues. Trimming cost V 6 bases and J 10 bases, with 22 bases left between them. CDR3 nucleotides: TGCAGTGCCCACTCCACCCCACCGGCCTCATCACCCCTCCACTTT. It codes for CSAHSTPPASSPLHF.

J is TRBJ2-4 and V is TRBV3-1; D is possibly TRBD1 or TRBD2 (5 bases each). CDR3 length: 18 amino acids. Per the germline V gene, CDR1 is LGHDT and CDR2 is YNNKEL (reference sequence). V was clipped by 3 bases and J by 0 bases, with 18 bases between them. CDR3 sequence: CASSHGARGSLAKNIQYF. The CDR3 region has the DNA TGTGCCAGCAGCCACGGGGCCCGCGGATCACTAGCCAAAAACATTCAGTACTTC. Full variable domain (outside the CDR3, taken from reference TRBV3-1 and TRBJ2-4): DTAVSQTPKYLVTQMGNDKSIKCEQNLGHDTMYWYKQDSKKFLKIMFSYNNKELIINETVPNRFSPKSPDKAHLNLHINSLELGDSAVYFCASSHGARGSLAKNIQYFGAGTRLSVL.

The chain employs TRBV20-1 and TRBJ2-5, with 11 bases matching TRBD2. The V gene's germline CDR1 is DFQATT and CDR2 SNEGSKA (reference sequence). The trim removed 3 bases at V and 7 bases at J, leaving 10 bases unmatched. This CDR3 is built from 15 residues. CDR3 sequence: CSARDPRGLAGTQYF. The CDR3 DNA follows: TGCAGTGCTAGGGACCCACGTGGACTAGCGGGGACCCAGTACTTC.

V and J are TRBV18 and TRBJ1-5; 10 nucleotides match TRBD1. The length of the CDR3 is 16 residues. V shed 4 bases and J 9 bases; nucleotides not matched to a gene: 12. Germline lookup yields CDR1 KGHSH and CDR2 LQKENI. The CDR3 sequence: CASSLPGQGLKGPQHF. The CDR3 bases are TGTGCCAGCTCACTACCGGGACAGGGGCTCAAAGGGCCCCAGCATTTT.

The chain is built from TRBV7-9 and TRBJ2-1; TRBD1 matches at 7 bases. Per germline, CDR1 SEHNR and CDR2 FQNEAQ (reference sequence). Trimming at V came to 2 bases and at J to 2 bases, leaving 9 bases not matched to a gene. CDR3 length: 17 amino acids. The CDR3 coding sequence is TGTGCCAGCAGCTTAACGACAGGGTCTGGCCCCTACAATGAGCAGTTCTTC. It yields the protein CASSLTTGSGPYNEQFF. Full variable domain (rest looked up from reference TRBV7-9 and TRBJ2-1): DTGVSQNPRHKITKRGQNVTFRCDPISEHNRLYWYRQTLGQGPEFLTYFQNEAQLEKSRLLSDRFSAERPKGSFSTLEIQRTEQGDSAMYLCASSLTTGSGPYNEQFFGPGTRLTVL.

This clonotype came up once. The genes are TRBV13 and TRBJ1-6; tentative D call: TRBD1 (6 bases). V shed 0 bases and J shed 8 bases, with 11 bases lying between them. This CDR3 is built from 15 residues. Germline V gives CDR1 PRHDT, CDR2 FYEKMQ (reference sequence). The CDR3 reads CASSLGGQGYSPLHF. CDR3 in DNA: TGTGCCAGCAGCTTAGGGGGCCAGGGGTATTCACCCCTCCACTTT.

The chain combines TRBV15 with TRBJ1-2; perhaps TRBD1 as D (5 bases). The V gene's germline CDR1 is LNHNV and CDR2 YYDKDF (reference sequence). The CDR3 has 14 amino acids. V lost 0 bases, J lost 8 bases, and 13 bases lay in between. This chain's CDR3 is CATSRDQGAEGYTF. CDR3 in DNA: TGTGCCACCAGCAGAGATCAGGGAGCAGAAGGCTACACCTTC.